Below, one TCR beta chain is given with its context. Per the original methods: How many nucleated cells were present was estimated from reference gene primer amplification. Libraries were prepared by immunoSEQ multiplex PCR; TCRdb keeps only in-frame clonotypes and omits some of them. The V and J calls and clone size are taken from that table; D and trimming were inferred from the DNA. The sample carries 150,000 or so clones, less than 90% recorded once. This entry belongs to a study of blood T cell repertoires in COVID-19. At the level of the study: Whether acute or convalescent, the COVID-19 samples came from the United States, Italy and Spain. Sample material is recorded as cDNA or gDNA derived from T cells, B-cell-depleted T cells, or PBMCs.

V lost 1 base, J lost 6 bases, and 11 bases lay in between. The CDR3 runs to 14 residues. Germline lookup yields CDR1 SGHTA and CDR2 FQGNSA. This TCR was recovered from a woman aged 70 to 79 with acute or convalescent COVID-19. The sample taken for sequencing was peripheral blood. The chain recombines TRBV7-2 with TRBJ2-3, with a weak D call TRBD1 (5 bases). CDR3 sequence (DNA): TGTGCCAGCAGCTTAGAATGGGGCCGGGATACGCAGTATTTT. Its protein product is CASSLEWGRDTQYF.